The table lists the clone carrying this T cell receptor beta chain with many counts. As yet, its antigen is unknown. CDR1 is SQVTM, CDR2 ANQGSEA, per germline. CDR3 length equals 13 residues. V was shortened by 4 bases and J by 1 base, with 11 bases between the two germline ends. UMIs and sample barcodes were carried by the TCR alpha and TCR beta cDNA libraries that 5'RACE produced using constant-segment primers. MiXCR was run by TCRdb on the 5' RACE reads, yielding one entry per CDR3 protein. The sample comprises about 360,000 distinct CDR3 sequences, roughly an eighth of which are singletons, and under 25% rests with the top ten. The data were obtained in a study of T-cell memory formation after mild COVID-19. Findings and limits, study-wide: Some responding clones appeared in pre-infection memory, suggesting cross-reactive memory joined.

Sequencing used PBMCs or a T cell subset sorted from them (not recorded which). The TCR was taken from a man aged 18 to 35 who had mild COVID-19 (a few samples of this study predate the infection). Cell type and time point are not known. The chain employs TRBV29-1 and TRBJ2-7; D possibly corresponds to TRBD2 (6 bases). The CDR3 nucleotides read TGCAGCGTTGCCCGGGGGTTTTCCTACGAGCAGTACTTC. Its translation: CSVARGFSYEQYF.